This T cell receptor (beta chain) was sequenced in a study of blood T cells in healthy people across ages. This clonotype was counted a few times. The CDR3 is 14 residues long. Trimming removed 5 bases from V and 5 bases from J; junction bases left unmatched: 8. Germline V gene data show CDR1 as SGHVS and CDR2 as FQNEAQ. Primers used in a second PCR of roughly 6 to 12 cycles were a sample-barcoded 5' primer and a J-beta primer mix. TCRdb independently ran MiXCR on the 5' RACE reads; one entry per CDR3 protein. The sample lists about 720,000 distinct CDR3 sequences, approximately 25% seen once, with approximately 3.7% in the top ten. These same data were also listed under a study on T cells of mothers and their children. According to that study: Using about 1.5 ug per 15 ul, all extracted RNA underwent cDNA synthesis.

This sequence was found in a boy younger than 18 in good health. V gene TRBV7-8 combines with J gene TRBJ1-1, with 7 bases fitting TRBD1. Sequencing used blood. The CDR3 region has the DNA TGTGCCAGCAGCATTACAGGGGAGGCGACTGAAGCTTTCTTT. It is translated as CASSITGEATEAFF.